The 20 T cell receptor beta chains given below trace back to one sample, sequenced in a study of blood T cell repertoires in COVID-19. Only in-frame clones appear in the TCRdb table, and some are missing; sequencing was by immunoSEQ multiplex PCR. The sample consists of 250,000 to 400,000 clones, around 88% of them appearing once. The sequenced sample consisted of peripheral blood. These receptors all come from a woman in her twenties or thirties with COVID-19, enrolled during active disease.

CDR3 in DNA: TGTGCCAGCCGATCCGGGAGCTCCTACGAGCAGTACGTC. It yields the protein CASRSGSSYEQYV. This rearrangement joins TRBV28 to TRBJ2-7, with D maybe TRBD2 (6 bases). The germline V gene has CDR1 MDHEN and CDR2 SYDVKM. The CDR3 extends over 13 amino acids. The V and J ends lost 8 bases and 0 bases respectively, with 11 bases between them.

Turning to this clone: The same CDR3 arises from other DNA sequences in this sample as well. V and J are TRBV18 and TRBJ2-2; TRBD1 matches at 7 bases. V shed 3 bases, J shed 1 base, and the junction held 2 bases outside the gene matches. Germline loops: CDR1 KGHSH, CDR2 LQKENI. This CDR3 has 15 amino acids. CDR3 residues: CASSPRTGNTGELFF. Here the CDR3 DNA reads TGTGCCAGCTCACCTCGGACAGGGAACACCGGGGAGCTGTTTTTT.

The CDR3 spells CASSPRGNTEAFF. The CDR3 DNA reads TGTGCCAGCAGCCCCCGGGGGAACACTGAAGCTTTCTTT. The chain recombines TRBV5-4 with TRBJ1-1; D uncertain. V lost 4 bases and J 1 base, leaving 8 bases between the germline ends. CDR1 is SGHNT, CDR2 YYREEE, per germline (reference sequence). The CDR3 consists of 13 residues.

The chain recombines TRBV3-1 (or the pseudogene TRBV3-2) with TRBJ2-1; D might be TRBD2 (6 bases). The V gene's germline CDR1 is LGHDT and CDR2 YNNKEL (reference sequence). This CDR3 contains 12 residues. V dropped 4 bases and J dropped 8 bases, with 9 bases sitting between them. For the CDR3, the DNA is TGTGCCAGCAGCCCAGGAGGGGATGAGCAGTTCTTC. Protein sequence: CASSPGGDEQFF.

The rearrangement uses TRBV29-1 and TRBJ1-1; 8 positions agree with TRBD1. The CDR3 runs to 14 residues. Germline CDR1 SQVTM, CDR2 ANQGSEA. Losses at the gene ends were 7 bases for V and 5 bases for J; bases not matched to a gene: 12. CDR3 sequence (DNA): TGCAGCGCTTTTCGGACAGGGCGGGGAACTGAAGCTTTCTTT. It encodes CSAFRTGRGTEAFF.

The CDR3 sequence is CASTARPDSPQKNAFF. CDR3 coding DNA: TGTGCCAGCACCGCCCGTCCCGACAGTCCGCAGAAGAACGCTTTCTTT. The V gene is TRBV2, the J gene TRBJ1-1; possible D gene TRBD1, 5 bases. The CDR3 contains 16 residues. Germline V gene sequence: CDR1 SNHLY, CDR2 FYNNEI. V was shortened by 7 bases and J by 11 bases, with 29 bases between the two germline ends.

The V and J genes are TRBV7-3 and TRBJ2-1; TRBD2 aligns across 10 bases. The junction had 11 bases not matched to a gene; V was cut back by 5 bases and J by 7 bases. Germline V lookup: CDR1 SGHTA, CDR2 FQGTGA. There are 16 residues in the CDR3. The CDR3 DNA reads TGTGCCAGCAGCCCGGAGGGAGCGGGGGGGCGAAATGAGCAGTTCTTC. Its protein product is CASSPEGAGGRNEQFF.

This chain connects TRBV4-1 to TRBJ2-4, with a possible D match to TRBD1 (6 bases). Germline CDR1 MGHRA, CDR2 YSYEKL. The CDR3 covers 15 residues. V lost 1 base to trimming and J lost 7 bases, with 14 bases between them. The CDR3 loop is CASSQVQGRMNIQYF. CDR3 DNA sequence: TGCGCCAGCAGCCAAGTACAGGGAAGAATGAACATTCAGTACTTC.

The chain links TRBV5-1 to TRBJ2-5; D may be TRBD2 (6 bases). V shed 5 bases and J shed 1 base, with 15 bases lying between them. Germline-derived CDR1 and CDR2 are SGHRS and YFSETQ. This CDR3 region has 15 residues. CDR3 sequence (DNA): TGCGCCAGCAGATTCCTTGGCGGGGCCCAAGAGACCCAGTACTTC. Translated: CASRFLGGAQETQYF. The full variable domain, completed using reference TRBV5-1 and TRBJ2-5, is KAGVTQTPRYLIKTRGQQVTLSCSPISGHRSVSWYQQTPGQGLQFLFEYFSETQRNKGNFPGRFSGRQFSNSRSEMNVSTLELGDSALYLCASRFLGGAQETQYFGPGTRLLVL.

The chain couples TRBV5-1 to TRBJ1-2; D gene ambiguous. Germline values: CDR1 SGHRS, CDR2 YFSETQ. Trimming left V 0 bases short and J 3 bases short, with 6 bases between. This CDR3 spans 13 amino acids. In DNA form, the CDR3 reads TGCGCCAGCAGCTTGGGCGGTTACTATGGCTACACCTTC. It specifies CASSLGGYYGYTF.

This clone appeared a single time. The chain carries TRBV7-2 and TRBJ1-2; D may be TRBD1 (6 bases). V lost 1 base and J 3 bases, leaving 9 bases between the germline ends. Germline V gene lookup returns CDR1 SGHTA and CDR2 FQGNSA. The CDR3 contains 14 residues. CDR3 DNA sequence: TGTGCCAGCAGCTTAGGTCCAGGGGACTATGGCTACACCTTC. It yields the protein CASSLGPGDYGYTF.

With respect to this clone: A much larger clone lies one base from this, so it may be a read error. The V and J genes are TRBV5-6 and TRBJ1-1; D uncertain. The germline CDR1 and CDR2 sequences are SGHDT and YYEEEE. V dropped 4 bases and J dropped 2 bases, with 6 bases sitting between them. The CDR3 has 12 residues. The CDR3 sequence is CASSLLNTEAFF. The CDR3, as DNA: TGTGCCAGCAGCCTACTTAACACTGAAGCTTTCTTT. The full variable domain, in which reference TRBV5-6 and TRBJ1-1 provide the parts outside the CDR3, is DAGVTQSPTHLIKTRGQQVTLRCSPKSGHDTVSWYQQALGQGPQFIFQYYEEEERQRGNFPDRFSGHQFPNYSSELNVNALLLGDSALYLCASSLLNTEAFFGQGTRLTVV.

This clone came up once. V usage is TRBV10-3 and J usage is TRBJ2-7; 7 bases are shared with TRBD2. Trimming cost V 4 bases and J 4 bases; bases outside gene matches: 7. Looked up from germline, CDR1 is ENHRY and CDR2 is SYGVKD. This CDR3 comprises 14 residues. CDR3 sequence: CAISGGGGRYEQYF. In nucleotides, the CDR3 is TGTGCCATCAGTGGGGGCGGGGGTCGGTACGAGCAGTACTTC.

In this sample, this clone turned up a few times. V gene TRBV18 combines with J gene TRBJ2-3, with a tentative D call TRBD2 (6 bases). Germline loops: CDR1 KGHSH, CDR2 LQKENI. This CDR3 contains 15 residues. With 2 bases removed from V and 3 bases from J, the gap between germline ends came to 12 bases. Written as DNA, the CDR3 is TGTGCCAGCTCACCAAGGGAGACTAGGACAGATACGCAGTATTTT. Translated, it gives CASSPRETRTDTQYF.

The gene calls are TRBV15 and TRBJ2-1; TRBD2 aligns across 11 bases. This CDR3 region has 15 residues. In germline, CDR1 is LNHNV, CDR2 YYDKDF (reference sequence). Trimming took 1 base from V and 8 from J; bases not matched to a gene: 4. The CDR3 DNA follows: TGTGCCACCAGCAGAGCCCCGGGACTAGCGGATGAGCAGTTCTTC. It yields the protein CATSRAPGLADEQFF.

This sequence joins TRBV2 and TRBJ1-2; tentative D call: TRBD1 (5 bases). The V gene lost 3 bases and the J gene lost 7 bases, with 18 bases spanning the gap. Germline V gives CDR1 SNHLY, CDR2 FYNNEI. The CDR3 loop spans 15 amino acids. This chain's CDR3 is CASSDLKAGRGGYTF. In nucleotides, the CDR3 is TGTGCCAGCAGTGACCTAAAGGCAGGGCGGGGTGGCTACACCTTC.

The rearrangement joins TRBV18 to TRBJ2-5; TRBD2 is a possible D gene (5 bases). V shed 2 bases and J shed 5 bases, with 9 bases lying between them. Germline loops: CDR1 KGHSH, CDR2 LQKENI. This CDR3 has 13 residues. In DNA form, the CDR3 reads TGTGCCAGCTCACCAGTCGGGGAGGAGACCCAGTACTTC. Translated: CASSPVGEETQYF.

The genes are TRBV5-1 and TRBJ1-1, with D possibly being TRBD1 (6 bases). V lost 3 bases, J lost 7 bases, and 16 bases lay in between. Germline V gene data show CDR1 as SGHRS and CDR2 as YFSETQ. CDR3 size: 14 residues. Here the CDR3 DNA reads TGCGCCAGCAGCTCTAGGGCAGGGGCAAGTGAAGCTTTCTTT. Translated: CASSSRAGASEAFF.

The V and J genes are TRBV6-1 and TRBJ2-1; the D gene is possibly TRBD1 (5 bases). Trimming cost V 3 bases and J 3 bases, with 15 bases left between them. This CDR3 comprises 16 residues. CDR1 is MNHNS and CDR2 is SASEGT in the germline V gene. CDR3 protein: CASSDPSGFDYNEQFF. The CDR3 nucleotides are TGTGCCAGCAGTGACCCGTCAGGGTTTGACTACAATGAGCAGTTCTTC.

This chain links TRBV19 with TRBJ1-2; D is unresolved. From germline, CDR1 is LNHDA and CDR2 SQIVND (reference sequence). The length of the CDR3 is 13 residues. V dropped 7 bases and J dropped 3 bases, with 12 bases sitting between them. The CDR3 DNA is TGTGCCAGTAAAAGAGCAGGATACTATGGCTACACCTTC. This gives the protein CASKRAGYYGYTF.